The rows below give T cell receptor beta chains drawn from one sample of a study of blood T cell repertoires in COVID-19. Generated by immunoSEQ multiplex PCR, the TCRdb table keeps only in-frame clones and is missing some. The sample contains approximately 100,000 clones, approximately 93% of which appear only once. Sequencing was done on a sample of peripheral blood. Every receptor here comes from a man aged 55 to 70 with acute or convalescent COVID-19. Each CDR3 is given with its conserved first and last residue. A D gene is named only where the DNA matches it firmly. Expanded clones get a size class; other rows say once, few or many, or leave the size out.

size | D | J | V | DNA | CDR3
NA | TRBD2 | TRBJ2-2 | TRBV24-1 | TGTGCCACCAGTGACCCGGGGGGGAATTTTCCCGGGGAGCTGTTTTTT | CATSDPGGNFPGELFF
NA | TRBD1 | TRBJ1-2 | TRBV29-1 | TGCAGCGTCGAGACCGGTGTTGAAGGACAGGGGGTTTTTCGCTACACCTTC | CSVETGVEGQGVFRYTF
NA | TRBD2 | TRBJ2-7 | TRBV29-1 | TGCAGCGTTGTTAGACTAGCGGGCAACCCCTACGAGCAGTACTTC | CSVVRLAGNPYEQYF
NA | NA | TRBJ1-5 | TRBV15 | TGTGCCACCAGCAGAGATCAGGAACAGCCCCAGCATTTT | CATSRDQEQPQHF
NA | NA | TRBJ1-4 | TRBV2 | TGTGCCAGCACCCAACGTAAGGGGCCCGGGCTAAACGGAAAACTGTTTTTT | CASTQRKGPGLNGKLFF
NA | TRBD1 | TRBJ1-4 | TRBV29-1 | TGCAGCGTCGGGACAGGGGAAGAAAAACTGTTTTTT | CSVGTGEEKLFF
NA | TRBD2 | TRBJ2-7 | TRBV27 | TGTGCCAGCAGTTTTATGCCCCGGACTAGCGGGAGAAGGAACGAGCAGTACTTC | CASSFMPRTSGRRNEQYF
NA | TRBD1 | TRBJ1-1 | TRBV5-1 | TGCGCCAGCAGCCGCACCGGGACAGGGGGCGAAACTGAAGCTTTCTTT | CASSRTGTGGETEAFF
NA | TRBD1 | TRBJ2-5 | TRBV19 | TGTGCCAGTAGTCCCCGGACAGGGTTGGAGACCCAGTACTTC | CASSPRTGLETQYF
NA | NA | TRBJ2-5 | TRBV10-1 | TGCGCCAGCAGTGCGGGTACGGCGGAGACCCAGTACTTC | CASSAGTAETQYF
NA | NA | TRBJ1-5 | TRBV19 | TGTGCCAGTAGTATCTTGGGGGGTATTCATGATCAGCCCCAGCATTTT | CASSILGGIHDQPQHF
NA | NA | TRBJ1-1 | TRBV5-5 | TGTGCCAGCAGCTCTGACAGGATTACTGAAGCTTTCTTT | CASSSDRITEAFF
NA | NA | TRBJ1-1 | TRBV19 | TGTGCCAGTAGTATAGCCCAGGGAGGGGCGACTGAAGCTTTCTTT | CASSIAQGGATEAFF
NA | TRBD1 | TRBJ1-2 | TRBV11-1 | TGTGCCAGCAGCTTACGCGTGGGACAGGTCTATGGCTACACCTTC | CASSLRVGQVYGYTF
NA | NA | TRBJ1-1 | TRBV30 | TGTGCCTACCGGTCTCTTGTGAACACTGAAGCTTTCTTT | CAYRSLVNTEAFF
NA | NA | TRBJ1-3 | TRBV21-1 | TGTGCCAACGACAGGGCCACTGGAAACACCATATATTTT | CANDRATGNTIYF
once | TRBD1 | TRBJ2-2 | TRBV19 | TGTGCCAGTAGTACTCCTCAGGGGGCCGGCGGGGAGCTGTTTTTT | CASSTPQGAGGELFF
NA | TRBD1 | TRBJ1-5 | TRBV30 | TGTGCCTGGAGCGAAGGGACAGGCTACAGGCAGCCCCAGCATTTT | CAWSEGTGYRQPQHF
NA | NA | TRBJ1-5 | TRBV24-1 | TGTGCCACCAGTGCCTGGGGGGGGAATCAGCCCCAGCATTTT | CATSAWGGNQPQHF
NA | NA | TRBJ2-1 | TRBV7-6 | TGTGCCAGCAGCTTAGAAGGACAGCAGTCCTACAATGAGCAGTTCTTC | CASSLEGQQSYNEQFF
NA | TRBD2 | TRBJ2-3 | TRBV7-9 | TGTGCCAGCAGCTTAGGAAGCGGGAGAAACACAGATACGCAGTATTTT | CASSLGSGRNTDTQYF
NA | NA | TRBJ1-4 | TRBV7-8 | TGTGCCAGCAGCCAAGCACAGGGCATTGAAAAACTGTTTTTT | CASSQAQGIEKLFF
NA | TRBD2 | TRBJ2-1 | TRBV19 | TGTGCCAGTAGTCAGGGAACTAGCGGGAGGGTCCCGTACAATGAGCAGTTCTTC | CASSQGTSGRVPYNEQFF
NA | TRBD1 | TRBJ2-7 | TRBV2 | TGTGCCAGCAGTCCGGGACAGGGCGAGCAGTACTTC | CASSPGQGEQYF
NA | NA | TRBJ2-5 | TRBV2 | TGTGCCAGCAGGGTGTACGGCCCCTCGGGGGAGACCCAGTACTTC | CASRVYGPSGETQYF
NA | TRBD2 | TRBJ2-1 | TRBV7-2 | TGTGCCAGCAGCGACGGACTAGCGGCCTTCAATGAGCAGTTCTTC | CASSDGLAAFNEQFF
NA | NA | TRBJ1-1 | TRBV7-9 | TGTGCCAGCAGCGGGAGCTCTGAAGCTTTCTTT | CASSGSSEAFF
NA | NA | TRBJ2-1 | TRBV2 | TGTGCCAGCAGCGTGAGCGGGAATGAGCAGTTCTTC | CASSVSGNEQFF